The 16 T cell receptor beta chains below were found in one sample sequenced in a study of blood T cell repertoires in COVID-19. Sequenced by immunoSEQ multiplex PCR; TCRdb stores in-frame clones only, minus some. Counted here are some 490,000 clones, more than 85% occurring once; the ten biggest clones make up roughly 8%. The source material was PBMCs or T cells enriched from blood (not recorded which). The source is an older woman who had recovered from COVID-19.

The chain combines TRBV5-1 with TRBJ2-3, with 8 bases matching TRBD1. The V segment lost 3 bases and the J segment 4 bases; nucleotides outside the gene matches: 1. Germline CDR1 and CDR2: SGHRS and YFSETQ. This CDR3 is built from 13 residues. Written as DNA, the CDR3 is TGCGCCAGCAGCTGGACAGGGTCAGATACGCAGTATTTT. Amino acids: CASSWTGSDTQYF.

CDR3 DNA sequence: TGTGCCAGCAGTTACCAGGTCCCGAACACCGGGGAGCTGTTTTTT. Protein sequence: CASSYQVPNTGELFF. This rearrangement joins TRBV6-5 to TRBJ2-2, with D hard to call. Germline CDR1 is MNHEY and CDR2 is SVGAGI. The V and J ends lost 2 bases and 0 bases respectively, with 7 bases between them. The CDR3 is 15 amino acids.

This rearrangement joins TRBV4-1 to TRBJ2-3; TRBD1 aligns across 10 bases. From germline, CDR1 is MGHRA and CDR2 YSYEKL. The CDR3 spans 16 residues. V lost 1 base and J lost 6; bases outside the gene matches: 7. In DNA form, the CDR3 reads TGCGCCAGCAGCCAAGGTCGGACAGGGGGTTGGGATACGCAGTATTTT. This codes for CASSQGRTGGWDTQYF.

V usage is TRBV15 and J usage is TRBJ2-5, with D tentatively TRBD1 (6 bases). V was trimmed by 8 bases and J by 2 bases, leaving 15 bases between them. Germline V lookup: CDR1 LNHNV, CDR2 YYDKDF (reference sequence). The CDR3 covers 14 residues. DNA for the CDR3: TGTGCCACCGCCCTCCAGGGGACACAAGAGACCCAGTACTTC. It encodes CATALQGTQETQYF.

The CDR3 region is CASSGLRGAEHEKLFF. The DNA of the CDR3 is TGTGCCAGCAGTGGACTACGGGGGGCAGAACATGAAAAACTGTTTTTT. J is TRBJ1-4 and V is TRBV6-1, with a tentative D call TRBD1 (6 bases). Germline values: CDR1 MNHNS, CDR2 SASEGT. The CDR3 sequence is 16 residues long. Deletions cut 4 bases from V and 6 bases from J, with 18 bases between.

In this sample, this clone turned up a few times. The chain links TRBV2 to TRBJ2-5; TRBD2 matches at 10 bases. The CDR3 contains 13 residues. The germline CDR1 and CDR2 sequences are SNHLY and FYNNEI. Unmatched junction bases numbered 5, after V lost 7 bases and J lost 6 bases. CDR3 protein: CASKASGGKTQYF. The CDR3 region has the DNA TGTGCCAGCAAGGCTAGCGGGGGAAAGACCCAGTACTTC.

The genes are TRBV29-1 and TRBJ1-1; 11 bases fit TRBD1. Germline values: CDR1 SQVTM, CDR2 ANQGSEA. The CDR3 sequence is 15 residues long. Trimming removed 7 bases from V and 1 base from J; junction bases left unmatched: 8. The CDR3 sequence: CSGDRGFLSNTEAFF. Written as DNA, the CDR3 is TGCAGCGGGGACAGGGGGTTTCTGTCGAACACTGAAGCTTTCTTT.

The chain is built from TRBV7-6 and TRBJ2-7, with TRBD2 identical over 9 bases. Looked up from germline, CDR1 is SGHVS and CDR2 is FNYEAQ. The CDR3 covers 15 residues. V dropped 3 bases and J dropped 0; count of bases not matched to a gene: 3. The CDR3 sequence is CASSLLAGDSYEQYV. The CDR3 DNA follows: TGTGCCAGCAGCTTGTTAGCGGGGGACTCCTACGAGCAGTACGTC.

The V gene is TRBV24-1, the J gene TRBJ2-1, with a tentative D call TRBD1 (6 bases). Germline loops: CDR1 KGHDR, CDR2 SFDVKD. Trimming removed 6 bases from V and 8 bases from J, with 16 bases in between. The CDR3 is 14 residues long. The CDR3 protein is CATSQGGGTDEQFF. CDR3 coding DNA: TGTGCCACCAGTCAAGGGGGTGGTACGGATGAGCAGTTCTTC.

The V and J genes are TRBV18 and TRBJ1-4; D is possibly TRBD1 (6 bases). Trimming pared 3 bases from V and 6 bases from J, leaving 11 bases between. CDR3 length: 14 amino acids. The germline V gene has CDR1 KGHSH and CDR2 LQKENI. CDR3 protein: CASSPQQGHEKLFF. In nucleotides, the CDR3 is TGTGCCAGCTCACCGCAACAGGGACATGAAAAACTGTTTTTT. Combining the CDR3 with reference TRBV18 and TRBJ1-4 gives the whole variable domain NAGVMQNPRHLVRRRGQEARLRCSPMKGHSHVYWYRQLPEEGLKFMVYLQKENIIDESGMPKERFSAEFPKEGPSILRIQQVVRGDSAAYFCASSPQQGHEKLFFGSGTQLSVL.

The V and J genes are TRBV5-1 and TRBJ2-2; no definite D call. This CDR3 has 15 amino acids. The germline V gene encodes CDR1 SGHRS and CDR2 YFSETQ. V gave up 4 bases and J gave up 0 bases, with 10 bases separating them. As DNA, the CDR3 is TGCGCCAGCAGCGGCAGGCCCTCGAACACCGGGGAGCTGTTTTTT. This gives the protein CASSGRPSNTGELFF.

The chain recombines TRBV2 with TRBJ2-7; perhaps TRBD1 as D (5 bases). The CDR3 loop spans 14 amino acids. Trimming stripped 0 bases from V and 5 bases from J, with 11 bases between. CDR1 SNHLY and CDR2 FYNNEI come from the germline V gene. The CDR3 nucleotides read TGTGCCAGCAGTGAAGCGCCCCAGGGCCACGAGCAGTACTTC. Encoded protein: CASSEAPQGHEQYF.

V is TRBV11-3 and J is TRBJ2-3, with TRBD1 identical over 7 bases. The V segment lost 4 bases and the J segment 0 bases; nucleotides outside the gene matches: 4. Per the germline V gene, CDR1 is SGHNT and CDR2 is YENEEA. This CDR3 is built from 15 residues. The CDR3 protein is CASSSRGYSTDTQYF. CDR3 sequence (DNA): TGTGCCAGCAGCTCCAGGGGGTATAGCACAGATACGCAGTATTTT.

The V gene is TRBV2, the J gene TRBJ1-6; 7 bases are shared with TRBD1. V shed 11 bases, J shed 7 bases, and the junction held 11 bases outside the gene matches. The germline V gene has CDR1 SNHLY and CDR2 FYNNEI. The CDR3 spans 14 residues. DNA of the CDR3: TGTGCCGGAACAGGGGACGGGGTGAATTCACCCCTCCACTTT. Encoded protein: CAGTGDGVNSPLHF.

This clone has more than one count but fewer than ten. CDR3 coding DNA: TGCGCCAGCAGCGGCTCCTATAATTCACCCCTCCACTTT. Amino acid sequence: CASSGSYNSPLHF. This chain joins TRBV10-2 and TRBJ1-6; D gene ambiguous. Germline V CDR1 and CDR2: WSHSY, SAAADI. The CDR3 is 13 residues long. Trimming took off 6 bases at V and 0 bases at J, with 3 bases between the two ends.

This sequence joins TRBV7-9 and TRBJ2-1; TRBD1 matches at 10 bases. Germline V lookup: CDR1 SEHNR, CDR2 FQNEAQ (reference sequence). V gave up 5 bases and J gave up 9 bases; unmatched junction bases: 10. This CDR3 spans 15 amino acids. The CDR3, as DNA: TGTGCCAGCAGCATTCAGGGACAGGGGAAGGGTGAGCAGTTCTTC. Residues: CASSIQGQGKGEQFF.